A single sample is the source of the 5 T cell receptor beta chains below, sequenced in a study of T cell clones after liver transplantation. TCRdb's copy holds only in-frame clones and misses some; the assay was immunoSEQ multiplex PCR. The sample shows nearly 45,000 clones, more than 70% of them seen only once. The source was CD4+ T cells from blood, collected 24 months after liver transplant. The source of these receptors is a human patient who received a liver transplant. Some T cells may be supplied by the graft donor.

The chain employs TRBV19 and TRBJ1-5, with D perhaps matching TRBD1 (6 bases). This CDR3 region has 16 residues. Germline V gene lookup returns CDR1 LNHDA and CDR2 SQIVND (reference sequence). Deletions cut 6 bases from V and 6 bases from J, with 21 bases between. CDR3 sequence: CASSPLVGGISQPQHF. The CDR3 nucleotides are TGTGCCAGTAGCCCCCTCGTAGGGGGGATAAGTCAGCCCCAGCATTTT.

The rearrangement uses TRBV18 and TRBJ1-1, with D hard to call. This CDR3 comprises 14 residues. The germline V gene encodes CDR1 KGHSH and CDR2 LQKENI. V was shortened by 0 bases and J by 10 bases, with 15 bases between the two germline ends. This CDR3 is CASSPPTGRLTAFF. The DNA for the CDR3 is TGTGCCAGCTCACCACCGACGGGCAGGTTGACAGCTTTCTTT.

This chain joins TRBV7-9 and TRBJ2-7; no definite D call. Germline assignment: CDR1 SEHNR and CDR2 FQNEAQ (reference sequence). CDR3 length: 13 residues. With 2 bases removed from V and 2 bases from J, the gap between germline ends came to 7 bases. The CDR3 loop is CASSLQGTYEQYF. DNA of the CDR3: TGTGCCAGCAGCTTACAAGGTACCTACGAGCAGTACTTC. Looking up the rest from reference TRBV7-9 and TRBJ2-7 gives the full variable domain: DTGVSQNPRHKITKRGQNVTFRCDPISEHNRLYWYRQTLGQGPEFLTYFQNEAQLEKSRLLSDRFSAERPKGSFSTLEIQRTEQGDSAMYLCASSLQGTYEQYFGPGTRLTVT.

The chain is built from TRBV2 and TRBJ2-3; perhaps TRBD1 as D (5 bases). Per germline, CDR1 SNHLY and CDR2 FYNNEI. Between the trimmed V and J ends, which lost 6 bases and 5 bases, there was a span of 12 bases. The CDR3 sequence is 13 residues long. The CDR3 sequence is CASRTRVQDTQYF. In DNA form, the CDR3 reads TGTGCCAGCAGAACCAGGGTACAAGATACGCAGTATTTT. Looking up the rest from reference TRBV2 and TRBJ2-3 gives the full variable domain: EPEVTQTPSHQVTQMGQEVILRCVPISNHLYFYWYRQILGQKVEFLVSFYNNEISEKSEIFDDQFSVERPDGSNFTLKIRSTKLEDSAMYFCASRTRVQDTQYFGPGTRLTVL.

The chain has TRBV14 and TRBJ2-1; weak D call: TRBD2 (5 bases). This CDR3 is built from 12 residues. With 1 base removed from V and 10 bases from J, the gap between germline ends came to 8 bases. Germline V gene lookup returns CDR1 SGHDN and CDR2 FVKESK. CDR3 nucleotides: TGTGCCAGCAGCCAAGTTGAGGGCGAGCAGTTCTTC. As protein: CASSQVEGEQFF.